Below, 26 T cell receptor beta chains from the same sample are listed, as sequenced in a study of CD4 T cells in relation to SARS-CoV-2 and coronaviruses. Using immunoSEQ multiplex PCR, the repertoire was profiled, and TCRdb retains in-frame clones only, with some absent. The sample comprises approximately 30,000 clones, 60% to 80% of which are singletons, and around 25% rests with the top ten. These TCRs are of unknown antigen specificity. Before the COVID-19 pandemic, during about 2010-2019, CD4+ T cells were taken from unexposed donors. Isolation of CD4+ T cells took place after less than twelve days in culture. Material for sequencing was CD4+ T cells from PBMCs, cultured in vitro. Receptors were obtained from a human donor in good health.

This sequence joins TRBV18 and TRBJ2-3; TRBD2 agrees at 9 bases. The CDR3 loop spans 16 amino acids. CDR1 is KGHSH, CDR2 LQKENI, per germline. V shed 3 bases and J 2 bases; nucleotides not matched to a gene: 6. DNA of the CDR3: TGTGCCAGCTCACCGGTGAGCGGGGGGTCCACAGATACGCAGTATTTT. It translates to CASSPVSGGSTDTQYF.

DNA of the CDR3: TGCGCCAGCAGCACCCCGCCGGGACAGGGAAAAGGTGGGGCCAACGTCCTGACTTTC. Its translation: CASSTPPGQGKGGANVLTF. V gene TRBV5-1 combines with J gene TRBJ2-6; TRBD1 agrees at 9 bases. Per the germline V gene, CDR1 is SGHRS and CDR2 is YFSETQ. Trimming at V came to 4 bases and at J to 3 bases, leaving 14 bases not matched to a gene. The CDR3 totals 19 residues.

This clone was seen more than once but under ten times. CDR3 residues: CASRSSVGTGASEQYF. CDR3 coding DNA: TGTGCCAGCAGATCATCTGTGGGTACAGGGGCCTCCGAGCAGTACTTC. The chain links TRBV6-6 to TRBJ2-7; TRBD1 matches 7 bases. In germline, CDR1 is MNHNY, CDR2 SVGAGI (reference sequence). The CDR3 consists of 16 residues. V dropped 6 bases and J dropped 6; count of bases not matched to a gene: 17.

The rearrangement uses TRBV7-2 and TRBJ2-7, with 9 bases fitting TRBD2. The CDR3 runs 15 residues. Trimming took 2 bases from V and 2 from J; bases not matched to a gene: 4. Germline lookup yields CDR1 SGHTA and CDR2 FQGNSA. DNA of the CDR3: TGTGCCAGCAGCTTATCCAGCGGGGGGACCTACGAGCAGTACTTC. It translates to CASSLSSGGTYEQYF.

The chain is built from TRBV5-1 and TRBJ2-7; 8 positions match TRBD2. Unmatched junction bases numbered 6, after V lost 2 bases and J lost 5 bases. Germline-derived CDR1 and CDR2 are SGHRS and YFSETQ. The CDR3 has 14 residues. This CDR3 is CASSFVAGGNEQYF. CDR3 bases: TGCGCCAGCAGCTTTGTTGCGGGGGGAAACGAGCAGTACTTC.

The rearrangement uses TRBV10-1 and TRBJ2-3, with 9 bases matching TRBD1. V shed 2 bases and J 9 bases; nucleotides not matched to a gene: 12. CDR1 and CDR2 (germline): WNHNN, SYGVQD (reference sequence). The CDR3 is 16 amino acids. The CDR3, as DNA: TGCGCCAGCAGTGAGAGCGGGACAGGGCCGAGGGGGACGCAGTATTTT. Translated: CASSESGTGPRGTQYF.

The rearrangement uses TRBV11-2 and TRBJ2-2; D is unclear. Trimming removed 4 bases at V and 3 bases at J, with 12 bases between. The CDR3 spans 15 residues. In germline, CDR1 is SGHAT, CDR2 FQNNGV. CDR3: CASSSLDTYTGELFF. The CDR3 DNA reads TGTGCCAGCAGCTCTCTCGACACCTACACCGGGGAGCTGTTTTTT.

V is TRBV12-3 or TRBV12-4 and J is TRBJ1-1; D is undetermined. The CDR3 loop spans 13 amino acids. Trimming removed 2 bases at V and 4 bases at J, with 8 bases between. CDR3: CASSLLSGTEAFF. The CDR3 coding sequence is TGTGCCAGCAGTTTACTGTCGGGCACTGAAGCTTTCTTT.

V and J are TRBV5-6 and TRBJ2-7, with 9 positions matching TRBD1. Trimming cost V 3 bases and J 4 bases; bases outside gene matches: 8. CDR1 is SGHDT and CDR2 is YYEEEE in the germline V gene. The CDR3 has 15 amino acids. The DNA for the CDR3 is TGTGCCAGCAGCTCCCGGGACAGGGCTTTGTACGAGCAGTACTTC. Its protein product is CASSSRDRALYEQYF.

CDR3 sequence reads: CAAPLLSGRLGGEQFF. CDR3 in DNA: TGTGCCGCCCCATTACTAAGCGGGAGGCTCGGGGGTGAGCAGTTCTTC. The chain couples TRBV2 to TRBJ2-1; 9 bases match TRBD2. Germline lookup yields CDR1 SNHLY and CDR2 FYNNEI. CDR3 length equals 16 residues. J was trimmed by 9 bases and V by 11 bases; bases with no gene match: 20.

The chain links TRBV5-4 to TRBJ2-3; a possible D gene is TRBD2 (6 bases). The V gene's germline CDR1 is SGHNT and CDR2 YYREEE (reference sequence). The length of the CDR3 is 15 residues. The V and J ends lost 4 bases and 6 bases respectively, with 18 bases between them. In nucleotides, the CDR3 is TGTGCCAGCAGCACACCCGGGACTGGGGCGGATACGCAGTATTTT. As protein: CASSTPGTGADTQYF.

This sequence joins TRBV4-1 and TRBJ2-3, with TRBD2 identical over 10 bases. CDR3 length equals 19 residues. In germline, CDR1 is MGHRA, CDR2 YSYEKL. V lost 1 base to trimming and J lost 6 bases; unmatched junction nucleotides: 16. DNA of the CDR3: TGCGCCAGCAGCCAAGTGTCGAGCGGGAGGGCCGGGGTTTGGGATACGCAGTATTTT. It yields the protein CASSQVSSGRAGVWDTQYF.

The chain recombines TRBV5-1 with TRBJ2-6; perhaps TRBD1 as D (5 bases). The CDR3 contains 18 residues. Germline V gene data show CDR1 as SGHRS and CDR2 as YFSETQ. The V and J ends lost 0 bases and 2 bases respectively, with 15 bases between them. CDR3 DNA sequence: TGCGCCAGCAGCTTGGCCGGCACAGGTTGGACTGGGGCCAACGTCCTGACTTTC. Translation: CASSLAGTGWTGANVLTF.

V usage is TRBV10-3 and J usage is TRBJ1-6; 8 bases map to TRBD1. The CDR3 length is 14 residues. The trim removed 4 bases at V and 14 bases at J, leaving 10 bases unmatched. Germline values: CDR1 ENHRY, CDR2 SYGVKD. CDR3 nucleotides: TGTGCCATCAGTGGGACAGGGAGAAGTCAGGCCCTCCACTTT. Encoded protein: CAISGTGRSQALHF.

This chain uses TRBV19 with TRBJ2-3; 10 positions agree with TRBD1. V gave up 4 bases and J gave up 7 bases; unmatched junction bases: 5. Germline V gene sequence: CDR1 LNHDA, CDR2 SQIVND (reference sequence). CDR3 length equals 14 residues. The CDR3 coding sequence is TGTGCCAGTAGTAACCGGGACAGGGGAAATACGCAGTATTTT. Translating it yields CASSNRDRGNTQYF.

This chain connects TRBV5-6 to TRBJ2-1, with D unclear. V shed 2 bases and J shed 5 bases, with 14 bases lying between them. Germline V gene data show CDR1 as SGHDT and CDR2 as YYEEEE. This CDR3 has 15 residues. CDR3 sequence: CASSLRPLGHNEQFF. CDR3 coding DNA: TGTGCCAGCAGCTTAAGACCCCTCGGCCACAATGAGCAGTTCTTC.

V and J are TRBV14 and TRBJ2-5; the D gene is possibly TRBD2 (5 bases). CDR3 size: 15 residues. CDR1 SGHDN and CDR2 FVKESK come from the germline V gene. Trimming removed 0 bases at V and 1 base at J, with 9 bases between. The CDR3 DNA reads TGTGCCAGCAGCCAAGAATACAGCGGCCAAGAGACCCAGTACTTC. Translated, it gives CASSQEYSGQETQYF.

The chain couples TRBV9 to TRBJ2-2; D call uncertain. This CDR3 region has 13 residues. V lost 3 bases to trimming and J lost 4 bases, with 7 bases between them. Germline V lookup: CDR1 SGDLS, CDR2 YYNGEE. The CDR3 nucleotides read TGTGCCAGCAGCGGACGTAGCACCGGGGAGCTGTTTTTT. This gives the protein CASSGRSTGELFF.

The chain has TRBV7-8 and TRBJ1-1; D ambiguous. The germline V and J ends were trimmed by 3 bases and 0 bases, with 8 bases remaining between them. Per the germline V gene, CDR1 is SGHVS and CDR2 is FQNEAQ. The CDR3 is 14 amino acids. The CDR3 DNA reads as TGTGCCAGCAGCTTTCGGCGCCTGAACACTGAAGCTTTCTTT. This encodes CASSFRRLNTEAFF.

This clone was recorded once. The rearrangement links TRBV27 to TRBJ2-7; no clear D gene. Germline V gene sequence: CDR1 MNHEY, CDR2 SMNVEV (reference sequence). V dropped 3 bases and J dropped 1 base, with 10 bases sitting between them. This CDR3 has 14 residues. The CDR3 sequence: CASSLTILSYEQYF. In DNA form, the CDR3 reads TGTGCCAGCAGTTTGACAATATTGTCCTACGAGCAGTACTTC.

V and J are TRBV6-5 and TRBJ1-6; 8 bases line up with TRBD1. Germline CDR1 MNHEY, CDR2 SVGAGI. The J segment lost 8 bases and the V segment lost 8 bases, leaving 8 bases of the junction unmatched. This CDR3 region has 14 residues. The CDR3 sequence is CASARQGNDSPLHF. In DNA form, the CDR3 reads TGTGCCAGCGCTAGACAGGGGAACGATTCACCCCTCCACTTT.

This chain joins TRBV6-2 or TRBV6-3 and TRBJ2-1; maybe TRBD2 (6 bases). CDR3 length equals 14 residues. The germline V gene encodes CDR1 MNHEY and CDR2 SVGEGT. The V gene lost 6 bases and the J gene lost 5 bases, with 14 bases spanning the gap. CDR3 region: CASSHQAGNNEQFF. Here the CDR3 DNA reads TGTGCCAGCAGCCACCAGGCGGGAAACAATGAGCAGTTCTTC.

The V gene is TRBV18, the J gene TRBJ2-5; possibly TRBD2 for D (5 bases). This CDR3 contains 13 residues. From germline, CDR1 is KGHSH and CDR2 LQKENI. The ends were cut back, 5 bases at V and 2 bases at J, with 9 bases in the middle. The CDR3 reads CASSVAIQETQYF. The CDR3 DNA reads TGTGCCAGCTCAGTAGCGATTCAAGAGACCCAGTACTTC.

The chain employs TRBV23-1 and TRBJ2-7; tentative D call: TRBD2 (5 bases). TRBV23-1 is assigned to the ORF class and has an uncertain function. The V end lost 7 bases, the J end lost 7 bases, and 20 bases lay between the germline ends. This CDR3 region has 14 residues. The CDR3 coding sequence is TGCGCCAGCACCCCCTCCAGAGGGCTTGGTGAGCAGTACTTC. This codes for CASTPSRGLGEQYF.

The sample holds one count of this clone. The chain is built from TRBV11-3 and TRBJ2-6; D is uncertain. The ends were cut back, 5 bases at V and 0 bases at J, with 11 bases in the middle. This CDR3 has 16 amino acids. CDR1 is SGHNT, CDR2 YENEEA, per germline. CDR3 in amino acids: CASSKTVSSGANVLTF. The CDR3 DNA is TGTGCCAGCAGCAAGACCGTGAGCTCTGGGGCCAACGTCCTGACTTTC.

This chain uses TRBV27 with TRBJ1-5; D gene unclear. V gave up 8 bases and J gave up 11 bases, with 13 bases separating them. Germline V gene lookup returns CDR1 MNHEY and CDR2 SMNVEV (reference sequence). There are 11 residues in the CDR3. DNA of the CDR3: TGTGCCAGCGGCCGCGTTCAAGCCCAGCATTTT. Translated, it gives CASGRVQAQHF.